The 12 T cell receptor beta chains listed next were all sequenced from one sample in a study of T cells in tumors and immune-related adverse events. The repertoire was sequenced with immunoSEQ multiplex PCR; TCRdb's copy has only in-frame clones and lacks some. The sample shows about 4,300 clones, around 80% of them seen only once. The material was skin tissue, obtained from a patient treated with anti-PD-1 therapy. These receptors all stem from a female donor with metastatic renal cell carcinoma.

Comment on this clone: A far larger clone is only one base removed, so a read error is likely. The gene calls are TRBV7-9 and TRBJ1-1, with D hard to call. Germline V lookup: CDR1 SEHNR, CDR2 FQNEAQ (reference sequence). The CDR3 is 15 residues long. V dropped 4 bases and J dropped 0 bases, with 12 bases sitting between them. This CDR3 reads CASSSARHLNTEAFF. The DNA of the CDR3 is TGTGCCAGCAGCTCAGCGAGACACCTGAACACTGAAGCTTTCTTT.

This clone was observed a few times. V usage is TRBV5-1 and J usage is TRBJ2-1, with 9 bases that match TRBD2. The CDR3 consists of 14 residues. Unmatched junction bases numbered 4, after V lost 3 bases and J lost 6 bases. From germline, CDR1 is SGHRS and CDR2 YFSETQ. The CDR3 DNA is TGCGCCAGCAGCTCCACTAGCGGGTCCAATGAGCAGTTCTTC. This gives the protein CASSSTSGSNEQFF.

This clone was seen only a few times. This chain connects TRBV11-2 to TRBJ2-3; TRBD2 might be the D (6 bases). There are 18 residues in the CDR3. The V end was cut by 1 base, the J end by 4 bases, with 21 bases between. The V gene's germline CDR1 is SGHAT and CDR2 FQNNGV. In nucleotides, the CDR3 is TGTGCCAGCAGCTTAGGAAGGCCCTCACAAGCGGGCGCAGATACGCAGTATTTT. Protein: CASSLGRPSQAGADTQYF. Drawing the rest from reference TRBV11-2 and TRBJ2-3, the complete variable domain is EAGVAQSPRYKIIEKRQSVAFWCNPISGHATLYWYQQILGQGPKLLIQFQNNGVVDDSQLPKDRFSAERLKGVDSTLKIQPAKLEDSAVYLCASSLGRPSQAGADTQYFGPGTRLTVL.

The J gene is TRBJ2-3, the V gene TRBV11-1; TRBD2 agrees at 7 bases. Losses at the gene ends were 5 bases for V and 2 bases for J; bases not matched to a gene: 7. The CDR3 runs 15 residues. Germline V CDR1 and CDR2: SGHAT, FQDESV (reference sequence). CDR3 coding DNA: TGTGCCAGCAGCCTTAGGCTAGCGGCCACAGATACGCAGTATTTT. As protein: CASSLRLAATDTQYF.

This clone was detected only once. This rearrangement joins TRBV4-3 to TRBJ1-2; 8 bases are shared with TRBD1. The CDR3 extends over 13 amino acids. J was trimmed by 3 bases and V by 3 bases; bases with no gene match: 0. Germline values: CDR1 LGHNA, CDR2 YSLEER. In nucleotides, the CDR3 is TGCGCCAGCAGCCAGACAGGGGACTATGGCTACACCTTC. Protein: CASSQTGDYGYTF.

The chain carries TRBV10-3 and TRBJ2-2; weak D call: TRBD2 (6 bases). The CDR3 sequence is 11 residues long. Germline values: CDR1 ENHRY, CDR2 SYGVKD. CDR3: CAIGEVGELFF. The DNA of the CDR3 is TGTGCAATCGGGGAGGTCGGGGAGCTGTTTTTT.

The rearrangement links TRBV10-3 to TRBJ1-1; D ambiguous. Trimming shortened V by 9 bases and J by 0 bases, and 8 bases separated the two germline ends. Per the germline V gene, CDR1 is ENHRY and CDR2 is SYGVKD. The CDR3 runs 12 residues. The CDR3 sequence is CAISRVNTEAFF. CDR3 DNA: TGTGCCATAAGTCGGGTGAACACTGAAGCTTTCTTT.

V gene TRBV11-3 combines with J gene TRBJ2-2; D unresolved. V was shortened by 2 bases and J by 5 bases, with 6 bases between the two germline ends. This CDR3 region has 13 residues. Per germline, CDR1 SGHNT and CDR2 YENEEA. The DNA for the CDR3 is TGTGCCAGCAGCTTAACTCGGACCGGGGAGCTGTTTTTT. Amino acids: CASSLTRTGELFF.

This chain links TRBV4-3 with TRBJ2-6; perhaps TRBD1 as D (6 bases). The CDR3 sequence is 18 residues long. CDR1 and CDR2 from the germline V gene are LGHNA and YSLEER. V was shortened by 0 bases and J by 0 bases, with 12 bases between the two germline ends. The DNA of the CDR3 is TGCGCCAGCAGCCAAGATCCCGGACAGACCTCTGGGGCCAACGTCCTGACTTTC. Translation gives CASSQDPGQTSGANVLTF.

This chain uses TRBV19 with TRBJ2-7; tentatively, D is TRBD2 (6 bases). Germline CDR1 is LNHDA and CDR2 is SQIVND (reference sequence). Between the trimmed V and J ends, which lost 7 bases and 2 bases, there was a span of 18 bases. The CDR3 loop spans 15 amino acids. The CDR3 DNA reads as TGTGCCAGTACCCCCTCGGGGGTTCGCCCCTACGAGCAGTACTTC. Protein sequence: CASTPSGVRPYEQYF.

The chain uses TRBV18 and TRBJ2-5; TRBD1 might be the D (6 bases). The CDR3 totals 14 residues. V was shortened by 1 base and J by 5 bases, with 11 bases between the two germline ends. Germline V CDR1 and CDR2: KGHSH, LQKENI. In DNA, the CDR3 is TGTGCCAGCTCACCACGACAGGACGGGGAGACCCAGTACTTC. Amino acid sequence: CASSPRQDGETQYF. Combining the CDR3 with reference TRBV18 and TRBJ2-5 gives the whole variable domain NAGVMQNPRHLVRRRGQEARLRCSPMKGHSHVYWYRQLPEEGLKFMVYLQKENIIDESGMPKERFSAEFPKEGPSILRIQQVVRGDSAAYFCASSPRQDGETQYFGPGTRLLVL.

There are a few counts of this clone. This chain connects TRBV19 to TRBJ2-1; 8 bases align to TRBD1. Germline V lookup: CDR1 LNHDA, CDR2 SQIVND (reference sequence). The junction had 9 bases not matched to a gene; V was cut back by 6 bases and J by 8 bases. This CDR3 comprises 14 residues. CDR3 nucleotide sequence: TGTGCCAGTAGCCCTGGACAGGGCGGGTATGAGCAGTTCTTC. It translates to CASSPGQGGYEQFF.